These T cell receptor beta chains were read from a single sample in a study of blood T cell repertoires in COVID-19. Sequencing used immunoSEQ multiplex PCR; TCRdb keeps in-frame clones, though not all of them. The table has around 330,000 clones, around 88% seen once; the top ten hold 1.6%. Sequencing was performed on peripheral blood. Receptors originate from a woman in her thirties with COVID-19, enrolled during active disease. CDR3s include the opening cysteine and the closing phenylalanine or tryptophan. Fields, in order: V gene, J gene, D gene, clone size, CDR3 DNA, CDR3 protein. D genes are given only for firm matches. The size entry is marked missing in some rows and otherwise reads once, few, many or a size class.

>TRBV2|TRBJ2-1|-|-
TGTGCCAGCCTCGGGCAGCGGGCATCCTACAATGAGCAGTTCTTC
CASLGQRASYNEQFF
>TRBV29-1|TRBJ2-7|-|-
TGCAGCGATTGGAACAGGGGGGGCCTGGGCGAGCAGTACTTC
CSDWNRGGLGEQYF
>TRBV6-5|TRBJ1-2|TRBD1|-
TGTGCCAGCAGTTGGGACAGAGCGATCTATGGCTACACCTTC
CASSWDRAIYGYTF
>TRBV19|TRBJ1-1|-|-
TGTGCCAGTACCATAGACTCCCAGGAAGCTTTCTTT
CASTIDSQEAFF
>TRBV6-5|TRBJ1-2|TRBD1|-
TGTGCCAGCAGTCGTCCGACAGGGTTCAAGCTGCGCTACACCTTC
CASSRPTGFKLRYTF
>TRBV30|TRBJ1-2|-|-
TGTGCCTGTATAGGGGGTTATGGCTACACCTTC
CACIGGYGYTF
>TRBV6-5|TRBJ1-6|-|-
TGTGCCAGCCGGGTTGGAGTAGGCAATTCACCCCTCCACTTT
CASRVGVGNSPLHF
>TRBV11-1|TRBJ1-6|TRBD1|-
TGTGCCAGCAGCCTAGGGGACAGATCACCCCTCCACTTT
CASSLGDRSPLHF
>TRBV27|TRBJ1-3|-|once
TGTGCCAGCAGTTCACAGGGTTTCCCTGGAAACACCATATATTTT
CASSSQGFPGNTIYF
>TRBV19|TRBJ1-2|-|-
TGTGCCAGTGCCGCAGGGTTTGAGGGCTACACCTTC
CASAAGFEGYTF
>TRBV27|TRBJ1-6|-|-
TGTGCCAGCAGTAGTAGGGGATCACCCCTCCACTTT
CASSSRGSPLHF
>TRBV3-1/TRBV3-2|TRBJ2-5|-|-
TGTGCCAGCAGCCAAGAATTTACAGAAGAGACCCAGTACTTC
CASSQEFTEETQYF
>TRBV6-1|TRBJ1-5|-|-
TGTGCCAGCAGTGATGAGTGGGCTAAGCCCCAGCATTTT
CASSDEWAKPQHF
>TRBV7-9|TRBJ2-5|TRBD2|-
TGTGCCAGCAGCTTCCCTAGCGGGGAAAAAGAGACCCAGTACTTC
CASSFPSGEKETQYF
>TRBV3-1/TRBV3-2|TRBJ1-1|-|-
TGTGCCAGCAGCCAACTGGACAGGAACACTGAAGCTTTCTTT
CASSQLDRNTEAFF
>TRBV27|TRBJ2-5|TRBD2|-
TGTGCCACCAGGCAATGGGGGACTAGCGGGGCGGAGACCCAGTACTTC
CATRQWGTSGAETQYF
>TRBV21-1|TRBJ2-1|-|-
TGTGCCAGCAGCAAAAAAGACACCTACAATGAGCAGTTCTTC
CASSKKDTYNEQFF
>TRBV4-3|TRBJ2-3|TRBD2|-
TGCGCCAGCAGCCAAGTACTAGCGGGGATAGATACGCAGTATTTT
CASSQVLAGIDTQYF
>TRBV24-1|TRBJ2-1|TRBD1|-
TGTGCCACCAGTGAAAGACAGGGGGCGGACAATGAGCAGTTCTTC
CATSERQGADNEQFF
>TRBV6-6|TRBJ1-4|-|-
TGTGCCAGCATGGATGGCAGGGTAGCAGCTAATGAAAAACTGTTTTTT
CASMDGRVAANEKLFF
>TRBV4-1|TRBJ1-2|TRBD1|few
TGCGCCAGCAGCCAGGGACGGGGACAGGGGGCCGATGGCTACACCTTC
CASSQGRGQGADGYTF
>TRBV6-5|TRBJ1-1|-|-
TGTGCCAGCAGCCCACCGAGGGTACTGAACACTGAAGCTTTCTTT
CASSPPRVLNTEAFF
>TRBV7-6|TRBJ2-5|TRBD2|-
TGTGCCAGCAGCTTAGGTCTAGCGGTTGGGGAGACCCAGTACTTC
CASSLGLAVGETQYF
>TRBV19|TRBJ2-2|-|-
TGTGCCAGTAGTATCTTGTTCAGGGAGAACACCGGGGAGCTGTTTTTT
CASSILFRENTGELFF
>TRBV7-2|TRBJ2-7|TRBD2|-
TGTGCCAGCAGCTTAGCTAGCGGGGGATCGTACGAGCAGTACTTC
CASSLASGGSYEQYF
>TRBV7-9|TRBJ1-2|TRBD1|-
TGTGCCAGCAGCCCGGACAGGGTCCATGGCTACACCTTC
CASSPDRVHGYTF
>TRBV7-8|TRBJ1-1|-|once
TGTGCCAGCAGCTTAGTCAACAGGAACACTGAAGCTTTCTTT
CASSLVNRNTEAFF
>TRBV9|TRBJ2-3|TRBD2|-
TGTGCCAGCGACGAAGGGACTAGCGGGGGAGATACGCAGTATTTT
CASDEGTSGGDTQYF
>TRBV7-9|TRBJ2-7|-|-
TGTGCCAGCAGCTTAGCGGGGGCCAGACCCTACGAGCAGTACTTC
CASSLAGARPYEQYF
>TRBV6-2/TRBV6-3|TRBJ2-7|-|-
TGTGCCAGCAGTTATGGGCAGACCTACGAGCAGTACTTC
CASSYGQTYEQYF
>TRBV9|TRBJ2-7|-|-
TGTGCCAGCAGCGAGAGTACAGGGAGCTCCTACGAGCAGTACTTC
CASSESTGSSYEQYF
>TRBV28|TRBJ1-4|-|-
TGTGCCAGCAGCCTTACTCTGGTCCGTGAAAAACTGTTTTTT
CASSLTLVREKLFF
>TRBV5-1|TRBJ1-1|-|-
TGCGCCAGCAGCTCCTCCCTTAGGGCGGGGGGTGCTTTCTTT
CASSSSLRAGGAFF
>TRBV12-3/TRBV12-4|TRBJ2-5|-|-
TGTGCCAGCAGTTTGTTAGCGGCTAAGACCCAGTACTTC
CASSLLAAKTQYF
>TRBV2|TRBJ2-7|TRBD1|-
TGTGCCAGCACCCCGGGACAGGGCTACGAGCAGTACTTC
CASTPGQGYEQYF
>TRBV2|TRBJ2-1|-|-
TGTGCCAGCATAGGGGCAGGTTACAATGAGCAGTTCTTC
CASIGAGYNEQFF
>TRBV6-5|TRBJ2-3|-|-
TGTGCCAGCAGTTCTTGGTCGCGGACAGATACGCAGTATTTT
CASSSWSRTDTQYF
>TRBV5-6|TRBJ1-5|TRBD1|-
TGTGCCAGCAGCCAACAGGGGACCCCGGCGAATCAGCCCCAGCATTTT
CASSQQGTPANQPQHF
>TRBV7-2|TRBJ2-1|TRBD2|-
TGTGCCAGCAGCCCCACTAGCGGGGAATACAATGAGCAGTTCTTC
CASSPTSGEYNEQFF
>TRBV7-9|TRBJ1-5|-|-
TGTGCCAGCAGCCCGGCGGGGGCCCCGGCCCAGCATTTT
CASSPAGAPAQHF
>TRBV7-8|TRBJ1-4|-|few
TGTGCCAGCAGGCCCTGGTTGAGTAATGAAAAACTGTTTTTT
CASRPWLSNEKLFF
>TRBV3-1/TRBV3-2|TRBJ1-3|TRBD1|-
TGTGCCAGCAGCCAACCGGACAGGGGGCAACCCTCTGGAAACACCATATATTTT
CASSQPDRGQPSGNTIYF
>TRBV6-5|TRBJ1-5|-|few
TGTGCCAGCAGCCTCATCAGGGGCGAACAGCCCCAGCATTTT
CASSLIRGEQPQHF
>TRBV29-1|TRBJ2-3|-|-
TGCAGCGTTGTCTCTCTAGGAGGGAAAGATACGCAGTATTTT
CSVVSLGGKDTQYF
>TRBV7-7|TRBJ1-4|TRBD1|-
TGTGCCAGCAGCACCTCACAGGGGGAAAAACTGTTTTTT
CASSTSQGEKLFF
>TRBV7-8|TRBJ1-4|-|-
TGTGCCAGCAGCTTAGCCGAGACAGTTAGGAAGGATGAAAAACTGTTTTTT
CASSLAETVRKDEKLFF
>TRBV29-1|TRBJ1-1|-|few
TGCAGCGTTTCTAGGGGTACTCGTGGAGCTTTCTTT
CSVSRGTRGAFF
>TRBV2|TRBJ2-7|TRBD1|-
TGTGCCAGCAGTCGGGAGGGGGGACAGGGGTACGAGCAGTACTTC
CASSREGGQGYEQYF
>TRBV7-9|TRBJ1-1|TRBD1|-
TGTGCCAGCAGCTTAAGTGGGACAGCGGGGGACACTGAAGCTTTCTTT
CASSLSGTAGDTEAFF
>TRBV7-8|TRBJ1-5|TRBD1|few
TGTGCCAGCAGCCAAGACAGGGGACGCAATCAGCCCCAGCATTTT
CASSQDRGRNQPQHF
>TRBV2|TRBJ1-3|-|-
TGTGCCGCCGGGTTGGAGGGCTCTGGAAACACCATATATTTT
CAAGLEGSGNTIYF
>TRBV5-1|TRBJ1-2|-|once
TGCGCCAGCAGCCCGGCGGGCGGCAGCAACTATGGCTACACCTTC
CASSPAGGSNYGYTF
>TRBV7-9|TRBJ1-6|TRBD1|few
TGTGCCAGCAGCGGGGACAGCTTCTCACCCCTCCACTTT
CASSGDSFSPLHF
>TRBV2|TRBJ1-1|TRBD1|-
TGTGCCAGCAGTGGACAGGGGCTCAACACTGAAGCTTTCTTT
CASSGQGLNTEAFF
>TRBV5-6|TRBJ1-1|-|-
TGTGCCAGCAGCATCGGGATTGAAGCTTTCTTT
CASSIGIEAFF
>TRBV27|TRBJ2-3|-|-
TGTGCCAGCAGTCAGCGTAGGGGGGGGCCCAAAGATACGCAGTATTTT
CASSQRRGGPKDTQYF
>TRBV7-9|TRBJ1-2|-|-
TGTGCCAGCAGCTTAGCTCAGGGTATCGGTGGCTACACCTTC
CASSLAQGIGGYTF